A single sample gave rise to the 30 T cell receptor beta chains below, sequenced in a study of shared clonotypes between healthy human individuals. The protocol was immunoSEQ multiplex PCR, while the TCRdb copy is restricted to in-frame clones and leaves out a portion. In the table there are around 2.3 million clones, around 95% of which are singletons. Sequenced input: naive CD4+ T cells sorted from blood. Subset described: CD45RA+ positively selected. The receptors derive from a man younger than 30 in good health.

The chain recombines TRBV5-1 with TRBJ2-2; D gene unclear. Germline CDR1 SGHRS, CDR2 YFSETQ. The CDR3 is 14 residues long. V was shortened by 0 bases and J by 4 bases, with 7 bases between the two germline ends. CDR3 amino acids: CASSLAPSTGELFF. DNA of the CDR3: TGCGCCAGCAGCTTGGCTCCTTCCACCGGGGAGCTGTTTTTT.

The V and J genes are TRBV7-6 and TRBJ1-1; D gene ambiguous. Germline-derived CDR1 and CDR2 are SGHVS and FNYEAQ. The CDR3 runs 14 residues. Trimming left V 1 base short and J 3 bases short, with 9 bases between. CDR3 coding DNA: TGTGCCAGCAGCTTAGGAGGGAAGGACACTGAAGCTTTCTTT. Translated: CASSLGGKDTEAFF.

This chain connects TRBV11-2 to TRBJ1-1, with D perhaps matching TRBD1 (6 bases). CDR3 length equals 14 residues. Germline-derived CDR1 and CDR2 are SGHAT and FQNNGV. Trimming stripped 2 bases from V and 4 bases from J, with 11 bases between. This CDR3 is CASSLSEGGTEAFF. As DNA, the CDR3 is TGTGCCAGCAGCTTATCTGAGGGGGGCACTGAAGCTTTCTTT.

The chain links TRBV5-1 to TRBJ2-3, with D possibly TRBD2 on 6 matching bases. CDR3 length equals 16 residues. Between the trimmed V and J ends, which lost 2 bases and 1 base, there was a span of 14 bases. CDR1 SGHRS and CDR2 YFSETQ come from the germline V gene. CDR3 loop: CASSLGGAVGTDTQYF. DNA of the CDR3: TGCGCCAGCAGCTTAGGAGGGGCTGTAGGCACAGATACGCAGTATTTT.

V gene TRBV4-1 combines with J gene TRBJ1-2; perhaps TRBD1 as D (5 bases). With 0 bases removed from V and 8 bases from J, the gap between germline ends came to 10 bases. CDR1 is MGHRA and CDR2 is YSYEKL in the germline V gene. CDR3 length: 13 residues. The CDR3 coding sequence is TGCGCCAGCAGCCAAGATACAGGTCGGGGCTACACCTTC. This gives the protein CASSQDTGRGYTF.

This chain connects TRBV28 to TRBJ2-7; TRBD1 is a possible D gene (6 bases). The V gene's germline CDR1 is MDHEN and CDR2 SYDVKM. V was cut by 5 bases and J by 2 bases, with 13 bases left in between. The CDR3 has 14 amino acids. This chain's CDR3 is CASSAPQGPYEQYF. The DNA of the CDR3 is TGTGCCAGCAGTGCGCCACAGGGTCCCTACGAGCAGTACTTC.

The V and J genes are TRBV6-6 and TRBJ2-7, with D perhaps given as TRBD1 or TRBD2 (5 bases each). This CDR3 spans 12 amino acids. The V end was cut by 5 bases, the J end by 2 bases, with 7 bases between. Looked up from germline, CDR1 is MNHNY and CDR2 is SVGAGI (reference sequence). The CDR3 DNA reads TGTGCCAGCAGTGGGGACGCCTACGAGCAGTACTTC. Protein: CASSGDAYEQYF.

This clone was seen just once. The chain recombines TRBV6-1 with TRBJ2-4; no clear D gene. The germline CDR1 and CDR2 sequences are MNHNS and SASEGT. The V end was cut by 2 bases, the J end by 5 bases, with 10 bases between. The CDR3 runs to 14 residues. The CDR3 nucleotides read TGTGCCAGCAGTGAATGGGGAAACGAAAACATTCAGTACTTC. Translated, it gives CASSEWGNENIQYF.

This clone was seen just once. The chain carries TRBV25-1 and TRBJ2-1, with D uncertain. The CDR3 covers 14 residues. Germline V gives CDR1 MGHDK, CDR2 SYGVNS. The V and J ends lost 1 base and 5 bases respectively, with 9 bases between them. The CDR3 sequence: CASSESRGHNEQFF. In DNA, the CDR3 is TGTGCCAGCAGTGAATCCCGTGGTCACAATGAGCAGTTCTTC.

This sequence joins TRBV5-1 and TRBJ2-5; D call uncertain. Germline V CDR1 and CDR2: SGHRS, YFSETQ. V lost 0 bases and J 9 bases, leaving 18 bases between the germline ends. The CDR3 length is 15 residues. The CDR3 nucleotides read TGCGCCAGCAGCTTGGGAGGCACCAGCATTGGGGCCCAGTACTTC. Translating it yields CASSLGGTSIGAQYF.

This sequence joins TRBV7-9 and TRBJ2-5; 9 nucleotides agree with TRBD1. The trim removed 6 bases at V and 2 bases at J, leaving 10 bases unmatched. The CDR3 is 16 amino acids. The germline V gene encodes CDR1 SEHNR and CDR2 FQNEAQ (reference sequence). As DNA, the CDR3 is TGTGCCAGCAGTCAAATACTCGGGACAGGGCAAGAGACCCAGTACTTC. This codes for CASSQILGTGQETQYF.

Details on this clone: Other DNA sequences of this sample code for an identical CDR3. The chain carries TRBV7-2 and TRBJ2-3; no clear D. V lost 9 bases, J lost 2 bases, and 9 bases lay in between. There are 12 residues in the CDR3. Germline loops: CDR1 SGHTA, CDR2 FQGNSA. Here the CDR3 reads CASSKLTDTQYF. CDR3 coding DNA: TGTGCCAGTAGCAAACTCACAGATACGCAGTATTTT. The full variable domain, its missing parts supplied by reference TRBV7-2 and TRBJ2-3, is GAGVSQSPSNKVTEKGKDVELRCDPISGHTALYWYRQSLGQGLEFLIYFQGNSAPDKSGLPSDRFSAERTGGSVSTLTIQRTQQEDSAVYLCASSKLTDTQYFGPGTRLTVL.

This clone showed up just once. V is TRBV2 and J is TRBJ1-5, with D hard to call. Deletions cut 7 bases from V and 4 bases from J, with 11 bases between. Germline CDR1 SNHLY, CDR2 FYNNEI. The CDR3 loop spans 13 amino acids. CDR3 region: CASTFFENQPQHF. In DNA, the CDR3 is TGTGCCAGCACTTTTTTCGAAAATCAGCCCCAGCATTTT.

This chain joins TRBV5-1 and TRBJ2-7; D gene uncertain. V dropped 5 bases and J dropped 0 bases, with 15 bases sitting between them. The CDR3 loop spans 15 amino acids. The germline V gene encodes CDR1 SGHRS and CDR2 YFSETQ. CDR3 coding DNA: TGCGCCAGCAGATCAACAGCGACCAGCTCCTACGAGCAGTACTTC. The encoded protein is CASRSTATSSYEQYF.

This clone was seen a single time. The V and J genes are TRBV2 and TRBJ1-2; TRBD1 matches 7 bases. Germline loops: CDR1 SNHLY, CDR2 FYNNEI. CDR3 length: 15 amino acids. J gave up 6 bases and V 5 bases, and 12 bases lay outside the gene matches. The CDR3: CASSKWGDSENGYTF. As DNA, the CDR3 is TGTGCCAGCAGTAAATGGGGGGACAGCGAAAATGGCTACACCTTC.

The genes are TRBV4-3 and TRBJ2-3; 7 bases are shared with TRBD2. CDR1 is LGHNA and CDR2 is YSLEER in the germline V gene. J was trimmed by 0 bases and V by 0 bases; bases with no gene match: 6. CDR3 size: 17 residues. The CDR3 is CASSQEPPAGSTDTQYF. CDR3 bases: TGCGCCAGCAGCCAAGAACCCCCAGCGGGAAGCACAGATACGCAGTATTTT.

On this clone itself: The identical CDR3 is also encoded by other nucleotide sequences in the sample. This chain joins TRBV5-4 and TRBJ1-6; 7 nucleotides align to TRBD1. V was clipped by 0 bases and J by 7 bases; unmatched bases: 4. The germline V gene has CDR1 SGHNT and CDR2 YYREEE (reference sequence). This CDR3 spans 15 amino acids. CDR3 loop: CASSLVGTANSPLHF. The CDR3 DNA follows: TGTGCCAGCAGCTTGGTAGGGACAGCGAATTCACCCCTCCACTTT.

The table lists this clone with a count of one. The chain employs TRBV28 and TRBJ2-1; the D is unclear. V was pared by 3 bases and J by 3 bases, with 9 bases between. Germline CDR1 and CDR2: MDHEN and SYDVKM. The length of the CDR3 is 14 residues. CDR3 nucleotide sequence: TGTGCCAGCAGTTTTCAACAGCGCTACAATGAGCAGTTCTTC. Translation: CASSFQQRYNEQFF.

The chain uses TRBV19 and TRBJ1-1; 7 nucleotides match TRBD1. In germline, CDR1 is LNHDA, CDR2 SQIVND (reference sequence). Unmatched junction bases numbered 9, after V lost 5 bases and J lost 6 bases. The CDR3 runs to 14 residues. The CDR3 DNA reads TGTGCCAGTAGTCAACAGGGGTTGTCGTCTGAAGCTTTCTTT. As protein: CASSQQGLSSEAFF.

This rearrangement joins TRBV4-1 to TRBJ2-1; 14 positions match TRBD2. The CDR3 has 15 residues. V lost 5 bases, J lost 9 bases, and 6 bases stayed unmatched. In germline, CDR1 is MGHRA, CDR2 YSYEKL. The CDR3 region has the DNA TGCGCCAGCAGCTCGACTAGCGGGGGGGCGGGTGAGCAGTTCTTC. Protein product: CASSSTSGGAGEQFF.

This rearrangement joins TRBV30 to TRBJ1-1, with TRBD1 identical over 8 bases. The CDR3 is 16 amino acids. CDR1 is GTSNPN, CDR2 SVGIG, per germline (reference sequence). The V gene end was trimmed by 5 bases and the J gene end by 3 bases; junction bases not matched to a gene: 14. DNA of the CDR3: TGTGCCTGGGGAATTACGAGGGACAGGTCTTACACTGAAGCTTTCTTT. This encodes CAWGITRDRSYTEAFF.

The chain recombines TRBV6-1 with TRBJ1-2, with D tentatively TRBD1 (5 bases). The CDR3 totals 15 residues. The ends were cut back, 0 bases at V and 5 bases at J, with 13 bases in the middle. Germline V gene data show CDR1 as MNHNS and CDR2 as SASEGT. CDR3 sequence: CASSEAGAGLYGYTF. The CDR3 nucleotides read TGTGCCAGCAGTGAAGCAGGGGCCGGGTTGTATGGCTACACCTTC.

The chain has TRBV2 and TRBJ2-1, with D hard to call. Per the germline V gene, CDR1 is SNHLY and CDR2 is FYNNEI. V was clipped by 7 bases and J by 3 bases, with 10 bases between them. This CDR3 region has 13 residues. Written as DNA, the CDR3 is TGTGCCAGCATCGGTAGAAGCTACAATGAGCAGTTCTTC. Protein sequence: CASIGRSYNEQFF. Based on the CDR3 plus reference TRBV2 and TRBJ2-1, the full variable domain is EPEVTQTPSHQVTQMGQEVILRCVPISNHLYFYWYRQILGQKVEFLVSFYNNEISEKSEIFDDQFSVERPDGSNFTLKIRSTKLEDSAMYFCASIGRSYNEQFFGPGTRLTVL.

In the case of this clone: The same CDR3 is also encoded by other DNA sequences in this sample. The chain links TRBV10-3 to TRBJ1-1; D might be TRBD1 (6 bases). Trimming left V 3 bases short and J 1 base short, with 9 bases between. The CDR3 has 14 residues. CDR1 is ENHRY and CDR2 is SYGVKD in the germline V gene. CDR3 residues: CAISELQGNTEAFF. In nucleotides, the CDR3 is TGTGCCATCAGTGAACTACAGGGGAACACTGAAGCTTTCTTT.

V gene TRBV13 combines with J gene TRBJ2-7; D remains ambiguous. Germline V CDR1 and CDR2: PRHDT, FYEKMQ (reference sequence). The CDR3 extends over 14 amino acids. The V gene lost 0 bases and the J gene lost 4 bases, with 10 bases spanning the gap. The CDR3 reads CASSLGRKWYEQYF. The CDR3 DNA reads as TGTGCCAGCAGCTTAGGACGGAAGTGGTACGAGCAGTACTTC.

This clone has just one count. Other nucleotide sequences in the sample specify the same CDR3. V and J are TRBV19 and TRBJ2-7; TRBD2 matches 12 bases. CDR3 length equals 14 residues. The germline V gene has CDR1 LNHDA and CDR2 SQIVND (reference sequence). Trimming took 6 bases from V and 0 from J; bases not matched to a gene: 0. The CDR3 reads CASRTSGSSYEQYF. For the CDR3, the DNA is TGTGCCAGTAGGACTAGCGGGAGCTCCTACGAGCAGTACTTC.

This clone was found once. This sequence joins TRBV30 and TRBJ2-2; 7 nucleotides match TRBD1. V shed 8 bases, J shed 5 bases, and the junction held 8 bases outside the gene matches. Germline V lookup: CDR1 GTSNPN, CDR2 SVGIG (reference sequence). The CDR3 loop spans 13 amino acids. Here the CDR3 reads CAGRTGLTGELFF. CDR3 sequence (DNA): TGTGCCGGAAGGACAGGTCTAACCGGGGAGCTGTTTTTT.

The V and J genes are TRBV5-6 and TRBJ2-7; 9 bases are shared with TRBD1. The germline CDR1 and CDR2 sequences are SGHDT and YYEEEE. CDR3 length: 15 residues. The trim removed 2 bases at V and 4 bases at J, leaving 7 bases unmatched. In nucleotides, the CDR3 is TGTGCCAGCAGCTTCGGAGACAGGGGGTTGTACGAGCAGTACTTC. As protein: CASSFGDRGLYEQYF.

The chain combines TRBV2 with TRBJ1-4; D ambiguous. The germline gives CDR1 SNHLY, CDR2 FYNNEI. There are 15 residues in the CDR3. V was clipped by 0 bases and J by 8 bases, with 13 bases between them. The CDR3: CASSEAGVSGEKLFF. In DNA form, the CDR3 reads TGTGCCAGCAGTGAAGCTGGGGTTTCGGGGGAAAAACTGTTTTTT. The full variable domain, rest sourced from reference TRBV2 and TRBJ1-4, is EPEVTQTPSHQVTQMGQEVILRCVPISNHLYFYWYRQILGQKVEFLVSFYNNEISEKSEIFDDQFSVERPDGSNFTLKIRSTKLEDSAMYFCASSEAGVSGEKLFFGSGTQLSVL.

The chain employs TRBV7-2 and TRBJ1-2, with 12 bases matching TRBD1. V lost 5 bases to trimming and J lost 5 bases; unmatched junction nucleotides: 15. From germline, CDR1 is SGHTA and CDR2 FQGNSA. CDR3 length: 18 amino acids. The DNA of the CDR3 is TGTGCCAGCAGCCCCACCGGGACAGGGGGCGCAAATGGATATGGCTACACCTTC. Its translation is CASSPTGTGGANGYGYTF. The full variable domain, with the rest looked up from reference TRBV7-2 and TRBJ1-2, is GAGVSQSPSNKVTEKGKDVELRCDPISGHTALYWYRQSLGQGLEFLIYFQGNSAPDKSGLPSDRFSAERTGGSVSTLTIQRTQQEDSAVYLCASSPTGTGGANGYGYTFGSGTRLTVV.